The source of this T cell receptor beta chain is a study of shared clonotypes between healthy human individuals. Produced via immunoSEQ multiplex PCR; TCRdb's table is partial and in-frame only. The table records roughly 2.4 million clones, approximately 96% of them present only once. Per germline, CDR1 LGHNT and CDR2 FRNRAP. Trimming took 1 base from V and 1 from J; bases not matched to a gene: 3. This CDR3 has 15 amino acids. The chain uses TRBV12-5 and TRBJ1-1, with 7 bases matching TRBD1. The sequenced sample consisted of naive CD4+ T cells sorted from blood. Specified subset: CD45RA+ positively selected. The TCR originated in a young man in good health. In DNA form, the CDR3 reads TGTGCTAGTGGTTTGGGGGACAGTCCGAACACTGAAGCTTTCTTT. Its protein product is CASGLGDSPNTEAFF.